This T cell receptor (beta chain) stems from a study of identical twins. Whole-study results and caveats: Conclusions leaned on cross-sectional statistical analysis and did not track the same donors over time.

Unique molecular identifiers were present on the cDNA, and a universal primer site came from template switching. TCRdb reanalysed the 5' RACE reads using MiXCR and keeps one entry per CDR3 protein. The table has 1,800,000 or so distinct CDR3 sequences, around 29% seen once. The CDR3 sequence is 16 residues long. Per the germline V gene, CDR1 is DFQATT and CDR2 is SNEGSKA (reference sequence). V was shortened by 4 bases and J by 10 bases, with 26 bases between the two germline ends. For this clonotype: Its specificity is not known.

This TCR was sampled from a newborn girl in good health. The sample was cord blood. The rearrangement uses TRBV20-1 and TRBJ2-1, with D maybe TRBD2 (6 bases). CDR3 residues: CSATAPSLATRDEQFF. CDR3 nucleotide sequence: TGCAGTGCTACAGCTCCGAGCCTAGCGACCCGCGACGAGCAGTTCTTC.